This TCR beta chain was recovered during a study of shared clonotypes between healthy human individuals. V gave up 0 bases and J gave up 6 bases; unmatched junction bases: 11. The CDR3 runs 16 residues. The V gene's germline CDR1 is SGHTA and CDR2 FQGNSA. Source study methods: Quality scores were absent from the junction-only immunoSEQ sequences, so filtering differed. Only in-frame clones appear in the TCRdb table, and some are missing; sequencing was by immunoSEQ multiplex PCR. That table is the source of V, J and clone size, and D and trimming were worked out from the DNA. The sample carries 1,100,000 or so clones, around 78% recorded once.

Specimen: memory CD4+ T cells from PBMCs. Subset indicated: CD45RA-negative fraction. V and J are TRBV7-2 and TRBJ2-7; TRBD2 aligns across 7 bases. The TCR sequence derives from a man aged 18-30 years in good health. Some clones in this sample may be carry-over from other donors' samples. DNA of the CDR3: TGTGCCAGCAGCTTAGCGGGAGCGGGCGGGAGAGGCGAGCAGTACTTC. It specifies CASSLAGAGGRGEQYF.